Here is one TCR beta chain with its context. A multiplex PCR was run with 60 Vbeta primers and 13 Jbeta primers. Method: immunoSEQ multiplex PCR; TCRdb's copy keeps in-frame clones and lacks some. The top ten clones hold around 0.76% of a sample with more than 90,000 clones, approximately 80% of them seen once. The data were taken from a study of cytomegalovirus exposure and HLA in healthy donors. V lost 0 bases and J 7 bases, leaving 9 bases between the germline ends. The germline V gene has CDR1 MNHNS and CDR2 SASEGT. The CDR3 loop spans 13 amino acids. This TCR came from a woman in her sixties in good health and CMV-seronegative. Sequencing was performed on PBMCs. The rearrangement joins TRBV6-1 to TRBJ1-2; tentatively, D is TRBD1 (5 bases). The CDR3 DNA sequence: TGTGCCAGCAGTGAAGCGCGGGACTTTGGCTACACCTTC. Translation: CASSEARDFGYTF.